This paragraph covers one T cell receptor (beta chain) sequence. Its matching antigen is unknown. This entry belongs to a study of blood T cells in healthy people across ages. Together with a sample-barcoded 5' primer, a J-beta primer mix was included in a second PCR lasting about 7 to 11 cycles. TCRdb recomputed calls from the 5' RACE reads with MiXCR, one row per CDR3 protein. The table lists about 760,000 distinct CDR3 sequences, approximately 25% of them singletons. Points from the study as a whole: Per million T cells, TCR beta diversity dropped about linearly as age rose. Naive CD4+ cell counts and diversity both ran higher in long-lived than in aged donors.

These same data were also listed under a study on T cells of mothers and their children. That investigation notes: Each mother yielded more than 9 million TCR beta CDR3 reads. Each child yielded millions of reads. Within related and unrelated pairs, thymic selection shapes TCR recombination output in a similar way.

The TCR originated in a boy between 10 and 17 years old in good health. The source material was blood.

CDR3 coding DNA: TGTGCCAGCAGTTTCAATGTGCGGGCAACTAATGAAAAACTGTTTTTT. Residues: CASSFNVRATNEKLFF. V usage is TRBV12-3 or TRBV12-4 and J usage is TRBJ1-4; D is unresolved. Deletions cut 3 bases from V and 0 bases from J, with 11 bases between. CDR3 length: 16 amino acids.